This T cell receptor (beta chain) was found in a study of beta chain features in type 1 diabetes. The entirety of the isolated RNA underwent reverse transcription, so expressed TCRB transcripts were sequenced. Method: immunoSEQ multiplex PCR; TCRdb's copy keeps in-frame clones and lacks some. Here the sample spans 310,000 or so clones, 9.5% to 12% being singletons. Specimen: naive CD4+ T cells from blood. This sequence was found in a woman in her 30s in good health.

CDR3 sequence reads: CASSLKAGTGHTEAFF. The CDR3 DNA reads TGTGCCAGCAGCTTGAAAGCCGGGACAGGACACACTGAAGCTTTCTTT. This rearrangement joins TRBV11-2 to TRBJ1-1; TRBD1 agrees at 8 bases. Germline V lookup: CDR1 SGHAT, CDR2 FQNNGV. The trim removed 3 bases at V and 3 bases at J, leaving 9 bases unmatched. This CDR3 has 16 residues.